The clone carrying this T cell receptor beta chain was recorded a few times. The antigen is undetermined. These data originate in a study of identical twins. Study findings and constraints: The conclusions drew on cross-sectional statistical analysis instead of tracking the same donors.

Each CDR3 protein is one row after TCRdb ran MiXCR on the 5' RACE reads. The table has roughly 710,000 distinct CDR3 sequences, around 6.1% seen once; the top ten hold 1.5% to 2%. Input material: naive T cells sorted from blood. The TCR sequence derives from a man between 18 and 29 years old in good health.

This CDR3 is CASSFNTGAGELFF. CDR3 in DNA: TGTGCCAGCAGCTTCAATACAGGGGCCGGGGAGCTGTTTTTT. This chain links TRBV7-9 with TRBJ2-2, with 7 bases lining up with TRBD1. Germline assignment: CDR1 SEHNR and CDR2 FQNEAQ (reference sequence). CDR3 length equals 14 residues. V dropped 3 bases and J dropped 6; count of bases not matched to a gene: 4. Based on the CDR3 plus reference TRBV7-9 and TRBJ2-2, the full variable domain is DTGVSQNPRHKITKRGQNVTFRCDPISEHNRLYWYRQTLGQGPEFLTYFQNEAQLEKSRLLSDRFSAERPKGSFSTLEIQRTEQGDSAMYLCASSFNTGAGELFFGEGSRLTVL.